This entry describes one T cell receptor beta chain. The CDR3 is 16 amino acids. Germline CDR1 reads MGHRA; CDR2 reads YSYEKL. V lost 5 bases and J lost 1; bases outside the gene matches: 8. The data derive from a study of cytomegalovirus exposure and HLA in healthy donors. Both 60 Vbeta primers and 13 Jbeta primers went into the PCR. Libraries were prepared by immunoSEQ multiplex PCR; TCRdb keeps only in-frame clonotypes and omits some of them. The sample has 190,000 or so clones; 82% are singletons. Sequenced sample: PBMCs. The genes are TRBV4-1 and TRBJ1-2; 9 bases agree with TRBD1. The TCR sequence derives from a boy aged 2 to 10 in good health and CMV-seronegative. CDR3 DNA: TGCGCCAGCAGCACCCGACAGGGGGAAAGTAACTATGGCTACACCTTC. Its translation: CASSTRQGESNYGYTF.